Following are 15 T cell receptor beta chains from one sample sequenced in a study of blood T cells in healthy people across ages. Next came a second PCR, run for about 7 to 12 cycles, which used a sample-barcoded 5' primer along with a J-beta primer mix. TCRdb passed the 5' RACE reads through MiXCR, listing each CDR3 protein once. In the table there are around 1.5 million distinct CDR3 sequences, about 35% of which are singletons. The sample consisted of blood. Receptor source: a woman younger than 45 in good health.

Comments on this clonotype: With a much larger clone just one base away, this may be a read error. V usage is TRBV4-1 and J usage is TRBJ2-7, with D uncertain. The CDR3 contains 13 residues. Germline V gene data show CDR1 as MGHRA and CDR2 as YSYEKL. The CDR3 reads CASSQVLSDERYF. The CDR3 nucleotides are TGCGCCAGCAGCCAAGTCTTGTCCGACGAGCGGTACTTC.

This clonotype came up many times. This chain links TRBV4-1 with TRBJ2-7, with D unresolved. Germline assignment: CDR1 MGHRA and CDR2 YSYEKL. The CDR3 spans 15 residues. Trimming cost V 1 base and J 5 bases, with 15 bases left between them. The CDR3 here is CASSQAGYVGNEQYF. CDR3 in DNA: TGCGCCAGCAGCCAAGCCGGCTACGTTGGGAACGAGCAGTACTTC.

This clonotype has just a few counts. This rearrangement joins TRBV5-8 to TRBJ2-1, with 11 bases matching TRBD1. Germline CDR1 SGHTS, CDR2 YDEGEE. This CDR3 region has 17 residues. Trimming took 2 bases from V and 8 from J; bases not matched to a gene: 12. CDR3 sequence reads: CASSFHPGQGAWDEQFF. The CDR3 nucleotides read TGTGCCAGCAGCTTCCACCCCGGACAGGGGGCTTGGGATGAGCAGTTCTTC.

The chain joins TRBV6-6 to TRBJ2-7; D call uncertain. The V end was cut by 0 bases, the J end by 5 bases, with 11 bases between. Germline CDR1 is MNHNY and CDR2 is SVGAGI (reference sequence). This CDR3 is 14 amino acids long. The CDR3 region has the DNA TGTGCCAGCAGTTACTCTGGGGTATCCGACGAGCAGTACTTC. This sequence encodes CASSYSGVSDEQYF.

This clonotype was observed a few times. The chain combines TRBV5-4 with TRBJ1-2; no clear D gene. The CDR3 has 15 residues. Germline V gives CDR1 SGHNT, CDR2 YYREEE (reference sequence). Trimming removed 3 bases from V and 1 base from J, with 13 bases in between. The CDR3 DNA follows: TGTGCCAGCAGCTCCGCCACGCGGATTAACTATGGCTACACCTTC. Translation gives CASSSATRINYGYTF.

This clonotype was detected only a few times. V usage is TRBV12-3 or TRBV12-4 and J usage is TRBJ1-2; D is unclear. The CDR3 covers 12 residues. V was clipped by 3 bases and J by 8 bases, with 10 bases between them. CDR3 in amino acids: CASSFPGKGYTF. DNA of the CDR3: TGTGCCAGCAGTTTTCCCGGCAAAGGCTACACCTTC.

Only a few counts were recorded for this clonotype. The chain employs TRBV5-5 and TRBJ2-5, with D uncertain. Per the germline V gene, CDR1 is SGHKS and CDR2 is YYEKEE (reference sequence). V was shortened by 0 bases and J by 3 bases, with 9 bases between the two germline ends. This CDR3 has 14 amino acids. CDR3 DNA sequence: TGTGCCAGCAGCTTGGCCGAACCTAAAGAGACCCAGTACTTC. As protein: CASSLAEPKETQYF.

V and J are TRBV5-1 and TRBJ2-5; D possibly corresponds to TRBD2 (5 bases). This CDR3 spans 15 amino acids. The germline V gene has CDR1 SGHRS and CDR2 YFSETQ. V was pared by 4 bases and J by 1 base, with 14 bases between. CDR3 bases: TGCGCCAGCAGCCCCACGGACTGGTCCCAAGAGACCCAGTACTTC. This codes for CASSPTDWSQETQYF.

The chain has TRBV29-1 and TRBJ1-2, with D possibly matching TRBD1 (6 bases). The V gene lost 3 bases and the J gene lost 8 bases, with 22 bases spanning the gap. Germline CDR1 reads SQVTM; CDR2 reads ANQGSEA. CDR3 size: 15 residues. The CDR3 here is CSVDDAGAHGLGYTF. CDR3 coding DNA: TGCAGCGTTGATGATGCAGGGGCACATGGATTAGGCTACACCTTC.

The CDR3 DNA sequence: TGTGCCAGCAGCCTCCGACCCCCAGATACGCAGTATTTT. This codes for CASSLRPPDTQYF. This rearrangement joins TRBV5-6 to TRBJ2-3, with D unclear. Germline values: CDR1 SGHDT, CDR2 YYEEEE. This CDR3 has 13 amino acids. The V end lost 4 bases, the J end lost 4 bases, and 10 bases lay between the germline ends. Variable domain in full (rest from reference TRBV5-6 and TRBJ2-3): DAGVTQSPTHLIKTRGQQVTLRCSPKSGHDTVSWYQQALGQGPQFIFQYYEEEERQRGNFPDRFSGHQFPNYSSELNVNALLLGDSALYLCASSLRPPDTQYFGPGTRLTVL.

The table lists this clonotype with a few counts. The chain uses TRBV12-3 or TRBV12-4 and TRBJ2-6, with a tentative D call TRBD2 (6 bases). CDR3 length: 18 amino acids. V lost 6 bases to trimming and J lost 1 base, with 19 bases between them. The CDR3 region has the DNA TGTGCCAGCAGGGGGTGGGGGGAAATAGGGTCTGGGGCCAACGTCCTGACTTTC. Translated: CASRGWGEIGSGANVLTF.

The chain links TRBV5-4 to TRBJ2-5; 9 bases are shared with TRBD2. Per the germline V gene, CDR1 is SGHNT and CDR2 is YYREEE (reference sequence). The CDR3 has 15 amino acids. J lost 5 bases, V lost 0 bases, and 5 bases had no gene match. CDR3 region: CASSLGGTSWETQYF. The CDR3 coding sequence is TGTGCCAGCAGCTTGGGAGGGACTAGCTGGGAGACCCAGTACTTC.

As regards this clonotype: This may be a read error: a much more frequent sequence differs by one nucleotide. The V gene is TRBV5-5, the J gene TRBJ2-7; weak D call: TRBD2 (6 bases). The germline V gene has CDR1 SGHKS and CDR2 YYEKEE (reference sequence). CDR3 size: 19 residues. CDR3 region: CAGSLWAWTPTRSSYEQYF. The CDR3 DNA sequence: TGTGCCGGCAGCTTGTGGGCTTGGACACCGACTAGGAGCTCCTACGAGCAGTACTTC.

Only a few counts were recorded for this clonotype. The rearrangement links TRBV7-3 to TRBJ2-3; possibly TRBD2 for D (5 bases). Trimming took off 5 bases at V and 6 bases at J, with 15 bases between the two ends. The CDR3 contains 14 residues. Per the germline V gene, CDR1 is SGHTA and CDR2 is FQGTGA. CDR3 sequence (DNA): TGTGCCAGCAGCCCCGGGGTTGGTTGGGATACGCAGTATTTT. Translating it yields CASSPGVGWDTQYF.

This clonotype showed up just once. The gene calls are TRBV6-6 and TRBJ2-2; D not resolved. CDR3 length equals 14 residues. Between the trimmed V and J ends, which lost 5 bases and 8 bases, there was a span of 15 bases. Germline CDR1 reads MNHNY; CDR2 reads SVGAGI (reference sequence). The CDR3: CASSRDTIRGELFF. The CDR3 nucleotides are TGTGCCAGCAGTCGAGATACAATCCGAGGGGAGCTGTTTTTT.